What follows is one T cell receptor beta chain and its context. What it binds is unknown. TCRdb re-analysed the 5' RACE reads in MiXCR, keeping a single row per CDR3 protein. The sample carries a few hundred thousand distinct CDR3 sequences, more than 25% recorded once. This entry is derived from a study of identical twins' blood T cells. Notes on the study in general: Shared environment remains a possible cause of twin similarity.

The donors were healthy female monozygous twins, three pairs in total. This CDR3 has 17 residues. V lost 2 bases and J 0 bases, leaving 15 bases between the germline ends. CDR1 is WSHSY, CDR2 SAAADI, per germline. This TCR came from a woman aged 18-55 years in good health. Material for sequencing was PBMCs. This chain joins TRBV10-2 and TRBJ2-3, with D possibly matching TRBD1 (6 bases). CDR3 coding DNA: TGCGCCAGCAGTGAGGTCAGGGGCCCCCTTAGCACAGATACGCAGTATTTT. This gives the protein CASSEVRGPLSTDTQYF.